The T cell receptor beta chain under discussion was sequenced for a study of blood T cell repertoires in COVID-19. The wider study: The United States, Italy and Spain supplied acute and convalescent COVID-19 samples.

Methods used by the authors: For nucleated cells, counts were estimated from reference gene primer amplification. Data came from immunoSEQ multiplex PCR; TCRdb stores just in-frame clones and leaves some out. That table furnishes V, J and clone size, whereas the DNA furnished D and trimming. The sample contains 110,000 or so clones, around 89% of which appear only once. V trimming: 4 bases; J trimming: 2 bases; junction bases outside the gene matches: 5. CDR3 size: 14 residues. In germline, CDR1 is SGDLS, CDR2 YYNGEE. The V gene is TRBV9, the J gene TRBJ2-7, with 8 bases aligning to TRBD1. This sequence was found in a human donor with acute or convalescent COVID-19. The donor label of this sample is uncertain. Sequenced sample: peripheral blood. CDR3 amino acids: CASSYGQGAYEQYF. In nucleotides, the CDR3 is TGTGCCAGCAGCTACGGACAGGGTGCCTACGAGCAGTACTTC.